The subject of this entry is one TCR beta chain. This clonotype was picked up a small number of times. Its antigen is unknown. No much larger clone is present one base from it, and per-base qualities are unavailable. The library was made by RT-PCR. TCRdb records Illumina HiSeq 2500 as the sequencer. TCRdb's own reprocessing of the public reads used fastp at Q25 and MiXCR and kept productive beta chains. CDR3 protein sequences are deduplicated, and each keeps its most common genes and DNA. Across this sample there are 550,000 to 800,000 distinct CDR3 sequences, with 11% to 15% seen only once. Around 7% of the sample belongs to the ten largest clones. This sample stems from a study of response to subunit inactivated influenza vaccine (dated by TCRdb to 2017 to 2018). At the level of the whole study: Deep quantitative profiling of the T cell receptor repertoire was used in the study to follow responses to a trivalent subunit inactivated influenza vaccine. Study-wide conclusions, independent of this receptor: According to the authors, only a limited number of new T cells may be recruited by each seasonal influenza vaccination.

CDR1 and CDR2, looked up from the germline V gene, are SGHVS and FQNEAQ. Including the terminal cysteine and phenylalanine, the CDR3 comprises 15 residues. Only the CDR3 DNA stays, 45 bases, in frame from base 1. V lost 1 base and J lost 3 bases; the stretch between them is 10 bases long. This sequence was found in a man in his fifties who received an inactivated influenza vaccine. Donor details come from another sample of the same person, matched by shared clones. This receptor chain uses TRBV7-8 and TRBJ2-1; TRBD2 is a weak D gene call, 6 bases matching. Sample: PBMCs from blood, taken 14 days before vaccination. The CDR3 sequence is CASSLVRDVYNEQFF. In nucleotide form, the sequence is TGTGCCAGCAGCTTAGTGCGGGACGTCTACAATGAGCAGTTCTTC.